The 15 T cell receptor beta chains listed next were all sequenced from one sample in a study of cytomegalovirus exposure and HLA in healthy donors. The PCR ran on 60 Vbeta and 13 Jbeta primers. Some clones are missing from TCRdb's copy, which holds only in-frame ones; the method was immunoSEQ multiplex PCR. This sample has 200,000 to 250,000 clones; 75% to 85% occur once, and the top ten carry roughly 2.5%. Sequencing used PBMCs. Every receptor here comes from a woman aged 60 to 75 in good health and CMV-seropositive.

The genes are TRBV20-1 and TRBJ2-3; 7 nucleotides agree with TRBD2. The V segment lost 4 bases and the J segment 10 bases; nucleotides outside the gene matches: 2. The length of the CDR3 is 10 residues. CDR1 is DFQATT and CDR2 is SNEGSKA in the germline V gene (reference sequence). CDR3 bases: TGCAGTGCTACTCGGGAGGCGCAGTATTTT. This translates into CSATREAQYF.

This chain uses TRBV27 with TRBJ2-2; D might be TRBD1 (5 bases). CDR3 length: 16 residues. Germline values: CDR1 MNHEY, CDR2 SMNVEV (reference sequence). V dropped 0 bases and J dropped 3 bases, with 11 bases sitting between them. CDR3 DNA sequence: TGTGCCAGCAGTTTATCTGCAGGGATCGACACCGGGGAGCTGTTTTTT. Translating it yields CASSLSAGIDTGELFF.

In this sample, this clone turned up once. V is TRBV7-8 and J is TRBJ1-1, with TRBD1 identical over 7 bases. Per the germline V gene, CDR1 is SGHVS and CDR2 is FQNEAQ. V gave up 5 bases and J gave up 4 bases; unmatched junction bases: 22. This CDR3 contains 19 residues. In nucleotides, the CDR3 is TGTGCCAGCAGCCTTGCCACCAGGGGGGCGCGATGGCGAGGCACTGAAGCTTTCTTT. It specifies CASSLATRGARWRGTEAFF.

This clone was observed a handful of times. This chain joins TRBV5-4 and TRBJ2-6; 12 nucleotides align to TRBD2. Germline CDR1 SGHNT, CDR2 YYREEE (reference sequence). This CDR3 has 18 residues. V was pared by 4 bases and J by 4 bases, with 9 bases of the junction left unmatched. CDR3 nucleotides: TGTGCCAGCAGCCCGGAACTAGCGGGAGGACCCGGGGCCAACGTCCTGACTTTC. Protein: CASSPELAGGPGANVLTF.

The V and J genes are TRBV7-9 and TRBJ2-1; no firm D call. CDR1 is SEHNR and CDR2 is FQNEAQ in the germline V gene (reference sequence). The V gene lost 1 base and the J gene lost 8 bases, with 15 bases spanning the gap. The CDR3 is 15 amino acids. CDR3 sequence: CASSLGMSMGDEQFF. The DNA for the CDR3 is TGTGCCAGCAGCTTAGGTATGAGTATGGGCGATGAGCAGTTCTTC.

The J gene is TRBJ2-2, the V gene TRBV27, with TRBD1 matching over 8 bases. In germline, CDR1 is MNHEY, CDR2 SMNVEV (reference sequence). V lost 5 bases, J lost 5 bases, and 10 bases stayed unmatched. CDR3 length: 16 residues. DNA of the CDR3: TGTGCCAGCAGTAAATGGACAGGGTATGGGACCGGGGAGCTGTTTTTT. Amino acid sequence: CASSKWTGYGTGELFF.

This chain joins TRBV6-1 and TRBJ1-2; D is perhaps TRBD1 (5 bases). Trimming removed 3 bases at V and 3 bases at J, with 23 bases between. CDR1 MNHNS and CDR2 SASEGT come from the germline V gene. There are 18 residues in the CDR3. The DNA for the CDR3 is TGTGCCAGCAGTGACGGCGATTATCGGGGGTCCAGATACTATGGCTACACCTTC. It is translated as CASSDGDYRGSRYYGYTF.

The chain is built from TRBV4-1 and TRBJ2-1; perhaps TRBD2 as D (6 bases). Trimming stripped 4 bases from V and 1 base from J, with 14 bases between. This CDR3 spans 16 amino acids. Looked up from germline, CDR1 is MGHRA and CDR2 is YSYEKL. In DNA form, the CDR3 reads TGCGCCAGCAGCCCATCACGGGAGAAGTCCTACAATGAGCAGTTCTTC. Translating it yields CASSPSREKSYNEQFF.

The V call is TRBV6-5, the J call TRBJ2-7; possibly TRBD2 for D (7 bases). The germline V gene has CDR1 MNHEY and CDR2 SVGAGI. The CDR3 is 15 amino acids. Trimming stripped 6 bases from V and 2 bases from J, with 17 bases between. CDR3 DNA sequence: TGTGCCAGCAGGAGGGGAGGGGGGAACGCCTACGAGCAGTACTTC. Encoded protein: CASRRGGGNAYEQYF.

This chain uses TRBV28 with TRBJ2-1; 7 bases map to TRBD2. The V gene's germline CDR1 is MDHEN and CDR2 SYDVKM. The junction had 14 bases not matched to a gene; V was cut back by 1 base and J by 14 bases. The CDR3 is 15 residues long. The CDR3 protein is CASSLLEGAGPREFF. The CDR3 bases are TGTGCCAGCAGTTTATTGGAAGGAGCGGGGCCTCGGGAGTTCTTC.

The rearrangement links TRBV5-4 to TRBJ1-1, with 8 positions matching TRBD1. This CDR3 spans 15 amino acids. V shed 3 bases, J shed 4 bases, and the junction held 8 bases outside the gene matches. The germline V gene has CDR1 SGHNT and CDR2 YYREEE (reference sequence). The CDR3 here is CASSSTTTGGTEAFF. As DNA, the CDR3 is TGTGCCAGCAGCTCTACCACTACAGGGGGCACTGAAGCTTTCTTT.

This chain's CDR3 is CASSAPGLGDYNEQFF. As DNA, the CDR3 is TGTGCCAGCAGCGCCCCGGGACTAGGGGACTACAATGAGCAGTTCTTC. The chain couples TRBV5-6 to TRBJ2-1; TRBD2 matches at 8 bases. V dropped 4 bases and J dropped 3; count of bases not matched to a gene: 9. The germline V gene encodes CDR1 SGHDT and CDR2 YYEEEE. CDR3 length: 16 amino acids. The variable domain in full, completed from reference TRBV5-6 and TRBJ2-1, reads DAGVTQSPTHLIKTRGQQVTLRCSPKSGHDTVSWYQQALGQGPQFIFQYYEEEERQRGNFPDRFSGHQFPNYSSELNVNALLLGDSALYLCASSAPGLGDYNEQFFGPGTRLTVL.

CDR3 residues: CASSFLGGARRGTYNEQFF. The DNA for the CDR3 is TGTGCCAGCAGCTTCCTAGGGGGCGCGAGGCGGGGTACCTACAATGAGCAGTTCTTC. The chain couples TRBV11-2 to TRBJ2-1; perhaps TRBD1 as D (7 bases). Germline loops: CDR1 SGHAT, CDR2 FQNNGV. V lost 3 bases and J lost 2, with 23 bases in between. The CDR3 has 19 amino acids.

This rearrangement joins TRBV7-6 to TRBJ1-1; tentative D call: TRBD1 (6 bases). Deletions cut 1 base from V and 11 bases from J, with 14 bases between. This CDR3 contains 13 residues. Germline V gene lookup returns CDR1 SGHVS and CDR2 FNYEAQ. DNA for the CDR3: TGTGCCAGCAGCTTAGGAGGACAGTCTCTGGCTTTCTTT. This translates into CASSLGGQSLAFF.

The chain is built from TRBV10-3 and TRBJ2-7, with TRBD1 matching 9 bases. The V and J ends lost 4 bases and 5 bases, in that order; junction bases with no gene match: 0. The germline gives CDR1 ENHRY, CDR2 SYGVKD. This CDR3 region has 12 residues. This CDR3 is CAISGDRDEQYF. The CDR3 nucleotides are TGTGCCATCAGTGGGGACAGGGACGAGCAGTACTTC.